This entry is about one T cell receptor beta chain. In the original processing: The authors estimated nucleated cell counts from reference gene primer amplification. Repertoires were generated with immunoSEQ multiplex PCR, while TCRdb's copy carries only in-frame clones and drops some. Clone size and V and J calls were adopted from that table, with D and trimming inferred from the DNA. The data contain some 140,000 clones, around 80% of them singletons. These data come from a study of blood T cell repertoires in COVID-19. For the study at large: Spain, Italy and the United States supplied samples that represented acute and convalescent COVID-19.

V lost 5 bases, J lost 4 bases, and 19 bases lay in between. CDR3 length equals 16 residues. The germline V gene encodes CDR1 SGHAT and CDR2 FQNNGV. The sequencing sample was made of peripheral blood. This sequence originates from a man aged 60 to 75 with acute or convalescent COVID-19. The V and J genes are TRBV11-2 and TRBJ2-3; D not resolved. The CDR3 DNA follows: TGTGCCAGCAGCCGTATCCGTAGAAGCGTTGCAGATACGCAGTATTTT. Protein sequence: CASSRIRRSVADTQYF.